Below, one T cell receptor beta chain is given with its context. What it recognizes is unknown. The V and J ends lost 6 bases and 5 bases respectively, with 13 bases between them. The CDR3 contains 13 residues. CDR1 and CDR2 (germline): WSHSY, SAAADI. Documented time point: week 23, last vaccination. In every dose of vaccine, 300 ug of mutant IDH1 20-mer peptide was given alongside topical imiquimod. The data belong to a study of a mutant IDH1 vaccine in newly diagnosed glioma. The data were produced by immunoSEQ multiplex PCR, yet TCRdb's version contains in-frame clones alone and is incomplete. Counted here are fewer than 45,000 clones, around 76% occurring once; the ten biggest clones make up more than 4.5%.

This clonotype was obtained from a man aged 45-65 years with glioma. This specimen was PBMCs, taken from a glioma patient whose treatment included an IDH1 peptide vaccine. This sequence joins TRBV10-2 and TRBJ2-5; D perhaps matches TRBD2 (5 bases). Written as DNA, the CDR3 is TGCGCCAGCAGCCCCACTAGTTCGGAGACCCAGTACTTC. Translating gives CASSPTSSETQYF.